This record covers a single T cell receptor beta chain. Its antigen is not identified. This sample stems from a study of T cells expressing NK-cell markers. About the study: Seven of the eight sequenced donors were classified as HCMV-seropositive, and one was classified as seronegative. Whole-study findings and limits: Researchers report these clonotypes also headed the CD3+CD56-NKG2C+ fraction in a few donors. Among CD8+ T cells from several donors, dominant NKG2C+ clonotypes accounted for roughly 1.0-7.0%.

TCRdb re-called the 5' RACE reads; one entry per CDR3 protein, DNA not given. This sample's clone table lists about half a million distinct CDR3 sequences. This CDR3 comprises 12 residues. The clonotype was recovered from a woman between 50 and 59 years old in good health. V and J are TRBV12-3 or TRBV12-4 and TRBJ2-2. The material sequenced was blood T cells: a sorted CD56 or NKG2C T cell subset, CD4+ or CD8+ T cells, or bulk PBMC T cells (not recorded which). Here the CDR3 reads CASRVVAGELFF.